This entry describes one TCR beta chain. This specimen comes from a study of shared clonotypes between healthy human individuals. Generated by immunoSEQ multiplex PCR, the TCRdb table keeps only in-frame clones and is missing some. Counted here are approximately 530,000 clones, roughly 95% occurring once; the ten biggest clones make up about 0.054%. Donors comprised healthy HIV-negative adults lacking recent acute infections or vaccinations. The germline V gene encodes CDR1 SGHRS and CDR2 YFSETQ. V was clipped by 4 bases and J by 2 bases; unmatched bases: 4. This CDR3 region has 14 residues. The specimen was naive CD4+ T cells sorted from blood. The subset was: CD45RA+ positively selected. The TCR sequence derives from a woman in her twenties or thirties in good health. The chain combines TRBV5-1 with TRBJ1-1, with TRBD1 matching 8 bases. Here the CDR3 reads CASSRGQVNTEAFF. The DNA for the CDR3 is TGCGCCAGCAGCAGGGGACAGGTAAACACTGAAGCTTTCTTT. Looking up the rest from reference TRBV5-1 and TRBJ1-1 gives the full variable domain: KAGVTQTPRYLIKTRGQQVTLSCSPISGHRSVSWYQQTPGQGLQFLFEYFSETQRNKGNFPGRFSGRQFSNSRSEMNVSTLELGDSALYLCASSRGQVNTEAFFGQGTRLTVV.